The rows below give T cell receptor beta chains drawn from one sample of a study of cytomegalovirus exposure and HLA in healthy donors. The table came from immunoSEQ multiplex PCR; TCRdb's copy has only in-frame clones and leaves some out. Of roughly 98,000 clones listed, 75% to 85% are singletons. Specimen: PBMCs. The receptors stem from a man younger than 35 in good health and CMV-seropositive. Each CDR3 is given with its conserved first and last residue. Fields, in order: V gene, D gene, clone size, J gene, CDR3 protein, CDR3 DNA. D genes are given only for firm matches. Clone size, where shown, is once, few, many, or a class for clones that have expanded.

>TRBV27|TRBD1|NA|TRBJ1-5
CASRRTGGSQPQHF
TGTGCCAGCAGGAGGACAGGGGGCAGTCAGCCCCAGCATTTT
>TRBV4-2|TRBD1|NA|TRBJ2-7
CASSQVAGTGSYEQYF
TGTGCCAGCAGCCAAGTGGCCGGGACAGGCTCCTACGAGCAGTACTTC
>TRBV5-1|TRBD2|NA|TRBJ2-3
CASSPGTSGGARADTQYF
TGCGCCAGCAGCCCAGGGACTAGCGGGGGGGCACGAGCAGATACGCAGTATTTT
>TRBV6-6|TRBD2|NA|TRBJ2-7
CASSSTTSGGYEQYF
TGTGCCAGCAGTTCCACGACTAGCGGGGGTTACGAGCAGTACTTC
>TRBV28|NA|NA|TRBJ1-1
CASWGGNTEAFF
TGTGCCAGCTGGGGGGGGAACACTGAAGCTTTCTTT
>TRBV6-1|NA|few|TRBJ1-1
CASSLGANTEAFF
TGTGCCAGCAGTCTGGGAGCGAACACTGAAGCTTTCTTT
>TRBV6-5|TRBD1|NA|TRBJ1-1
CASSLGQGNTEAFF
TGTGCCAGCAGTCTGGGACAGGGGAACACTGAAGCTTTCTTT
>TRBV7-8|TRBD1|once|TRBJ2-2
CASSWQDRGNTGELFF
TGTGCCAGCAGCTGGCAGGACAGGGGGAACACCGGGGAGCTGTTTTTT
>TRBV2|NA|once|TRBJ1-2
CASSAPTNYGYTF
TGTGCCAGCAGTGCCCCTACTAACTATGGCTACACCTTC
>TRBV4-1|NA|once|TRBJ2-3
CASSRSDSLGPDTQYF
TGCGCCAGCAGCCGATCGGACAGTCTCGGCCCAGATACGCAGTATTTT
>TRBV7-3|TRBD2|few|TRBJ2-1
CASSPGGLAGAEQFF
TGTGCCAGCAGCCCGGGGGGACTAGCGGGGGCCGAGCAGTTCTTC
>TRBV10-3|NA|NA|TRBJ2-5
CAISELQETQYF
TGTGCCATCAGTGAGCTCCAAGAGACCCAGTACTTC
>TRBV10-3|NA|NA|TRBJ2-2
CAISDYQGGELFF
TGTGCCATCAGTGACTATCAGGGCGGGGAGCTGTTTTTT
>TRBV18|NA|NA|TRBJ2-7
CASSPEQGNSYEQYF
TGTGCCAGCTCACCGGAGCAGGGGAACTCCTACGAGCAGTACTTC
>TRBV20-1|NA|NA|TRBJ2-3
CSDGDTQYF
TGCAGTGACGGGGATACGCAGTATTTT
>TRBV5-1|TRBD1|NA|TRBJ2-2
CASSSQGDVGELFF
TGCGCCAGCAGTTCTCAGGGGGACGTCGGGGAGCTGTTTTTT
>TRBV4-1|TRBD2|many|TRBJ2-7
CASSQGGLMRGGSNEQYF
TGCGCCAGCAGCCAAGGGGGTCTGATGCGGGGGGGCTCAAACGAGCAGTACTTC
>TRBV28|NA|NA|TRBJ2-7
CASSLRSGVQYF
TGTGCCAGCAGTTTAAGGTCCGGGGTGCAGTACTTC
>TRBV14|NA|NA|TRBJ2-7
CASSQGGVVYEQYF
TGTGCCAGCAGCCAAGGGGGGGTTGTTTACGAGCAGTACTTC
>TRBV29-1|TRBD1|NA|TRBJ1-4
CSAAAGTGAPSEKLFF
TGCAGCGCTGCCGCTGGGACAGGGGCCCCTTCTGAAAAACTGTTTTTT
>TRBV18|TRBD2|NA|TRBJ2-3
CASSPPIDRGGGDTQYF
TGTGCCAGCTCACCACCGATAGACCGCGGGGGGGGAGATACGCAGTATTTT
>TRBV19|NA|NA|TRBJ1-1
CASSLLNTEAFF
TGTGCCAGTAGCCTTTTAAACACTGAAGCTTTCTTT